These 15 T cell receptor beta chains were sequenced from one sample in a study of human T cells and chemical hapten exposure. Sample time point: patch test 3, about 24 weeks after DPC sensitization. Treatment denoted: therapeutic diphenylcyclopropenone sensitization with weekly scalp DPC. From the RACE reads, TCRdb called clonotypes with MiXCR, one entry per CDR3 protein. The sample holds roughly 89,000 distinct CDR3 sequences, under 13% seen once. The sample in question was whole blood, obtained in connection with sensitization to the hapten diphenylcyclopropenone (DPC). The receptors derive from a woman younger than 45 with alopecia areata. Some clones in this sample may be carry-over from other donors' samples.

The chain links TRBV6-6 to TRBJ1-1; maybe TRBD1 (6 bases). Germline V CDR1 and CDR2: MNHNY, SVGAGI (reference sequence). The CDR3 spans 17 residues. V was trimmed by 0 bases and J by 3 bases, leaving 17 bases between them. The CDR3 here is CASSYSVYGGWDTEAFF. The CDR3 nucleotides read TGTGCCAGCAGTTACTCGGTATACGGGGGCTGGGACACTGAAGCTTTCTTT.

With regard to this clonotype: Given a much more abundant clone one base away, this may be a read error. J is TRBJ2-1 and V is TRBV28; 8 nucleotides match TRBD2. The CDR3 contains 13 residues. From germline, CDR1 is MDHEN and CDR2 SYDVKM. CDR3 DNA sequence: TGTGCCGGCAGCGGCGGGGGGCTAGCGGAGCAGTTCTTC. Its protein is CAGSGGGLAEQFF.

In this sample, this clonotype turned up a few times. This chain uses TRBV3-1 with TRBJ2-3, with no clear D. The CDR3 contains 16 residues. V was trimmed by 0 bases and J by 1 base, leaving 11 bases between them. Germline V gene lookup returns CDR1 LGHDT and CDR2 YNNKEL (reference sequence). For the CDR3, the DNA is TGTGCCAGCAGCCAAGAAGGAAGCCACGGCACAGATACGCAGTATTTT. Translating gives CASSQEGSHGTDTQYF.

This clonotype was detected a few times. The J gene is TRBJ2-2, the V gene TRBV6-6; 7 nucleotides line up with TRBD2. The CDR3 length is 14 residues. V shed 11 bases and J 5 bases; nucleotides not matched to a gene: 11. Germline V gene lookup returns CDR1 MNHNY and CDR2 SVGAGI (reference sequence). As DNA, the CDR3 is TGTGCCGTCGGCGGGCAGGGAGGGACCGGGGAGCTGTTTTTT. This sequence encodes CAVGGQGGTGELFF.

The chain couples TRBV2 to TRBJ1-2; D unresolved. Germline-derived CDR1 and CDR2 are SNHLY and FYNNEI. V shed 3 bases and J shed 10 bases, with 18 bases lying between them. This CDR3 contains 14 residues. The DNA for the CDR3 is TGTGCCAGCAGTGATATCTTCCCCTTTTCGCCCTACACCTTC. Its protein is CASSDIFPFSPYTF.

This clonotype was detected only a few times. The J gene is TRBJ2-7, the V gene TRBV18; D tentatively reads TRBD1 or TRBD2 (5 bases each). The length of the CDR3 is 13 residues. V shed 4 bases and J shed 3 bases, with 10 bases lying between them. Per the germline V gene, CDR1 is KGHSH and CDR2 is LQKENI. This chain's CDR3 is CASSRGRSYEQYF. The CDR3 DNA is TGTGCCAGCTCACGGGGACGGAGCTACGAGCAGTACTTC.

This clonotype was seen ten or more times. This chain joins TRBV9 and TRBJ2-2; unclear D gene. V lost 1 base to trimming and J lost 1 base, with 8 bases between them. The CDR3 is made up of 15 amino acids. CDR1 and CDR2 (germline): SGDLS, YYNGEE. The CDR3 protein is CASSVLGMNTGELFF. CDR3 DNA: TGTGCCAGCAGCGTACTGGGAATGAACACCGGGGAGCTGTTTTTT.

Regarding this clonotype: A much larger clonotype is one base distant, so this may be a read error. The conserved closing phenylalanine or tryptophan is absent in this CDR3, likely reflecting a read error. This chain uses TRBV7-2 with TRBJ2-3, with 12 bases identical to TRBD2. The CDR3 is made up of 17 amino acids. V trimming: 0 bases; J trimming: 0 bases; junction bases outside the gene matches: 1. Germline loops: CDR1 SGHTA, CDR2 FQGNSA. The CDR3 sequence is CASSLALAGGSTDTQYL. DNA for the CDR3: TGTGCCAGCAGCTTAGCGCTAGCGGGAGGGAGCACAGATACGCAGTATCTT.

The chain uses TRBV11-3 and TRBJ2-5; TRBD1 agrees at 7 bases. V shed 5 bases, J shed 3 bases, and the junction held 3 bases outside the gene matches. The CDR3 runs 13 residues. Germline V gives CDR1 SGHNT, CDR2 YENEEA. The CDR3 bases are TGTGCCAGCAGCGTAACAGGGGAAGAGACCCAGTACTTC. It encodes CASSVTGEETQYF.

J is TRBJ2-7 and V is TRBV18, with D maybe TRBD2 (5 bases). The CDR3 loop spans 12 amino acids. Germline CDR1 is KGHSH and CDR2 is LQKENI. V was shortened by 0 bases and J by 7 bases, with 7 bases between the two germline ends. The DNA of the CDR3 is TGTGCCAGCTCACCACCGACGGGGGAGCAGTACTTC. Protein product: CASSPPTGEQYF.

This clonotype appeared many times. V is TRBV28 and J is TRBJ1-5, with 7 bases fitting TRBD1. The CDR3 is 18 amino acids. Germline V gene data show CDR1 as MDHEN and CDR2 as SYDVKM. After removal of 10 bases from V and 0 bases from J, the junction contained 18 bases not matched to a gene. The CDR3 protein is CATTHGAGGIFSNQPQHF. The CDR3 region has the DNA TGTGCCACCACTCACGGGGCAGGGGGAATCTTTAGCAATCAGCCCCAGCATTTT.

About this clonotype: A much larger clone lies one base from this, so it may be a read error. V usage is TRBV12-3 or TRBV12-4 and J usage is TRBJ2-2; 9 bases are shared with TRBD1. The CDR3 contains 16 residues. The ends lost 6 bases at V and 0 bases at J; junction bases unmatched: 5. DNA for the CDR3: TGTGCCAGCAGCTACAGGGGGCCCCCGAACACCGGGGAGCTGTTTTTT. Its protein product is CASSYRGPPNTGELFF.

This clonotype was counted between two and nine times. Here the CDR3 DNA reads TGTGCCAGCAGGCGGGACGGTGCAACTAATGAAAAACTGTTTTTT. This encodes CASRRDGATNEKLFF. V is TRBV6-2 or TRBV6-3 and J is TRBJ1-4; tentative D call: TRBD1 (5 bases). The germline CDR1 and CDR2 sequences are MNHEY and SVGEGT. V lost 6 bases, J lost 0 bases, and 11 bases lay in between. The CDR3 length is 15 residues.

The rearrangement links TRBV6-2 or TRBV6-3 to TRBJ2-1; D possibly corresponds to TRBD2 (6 bases). The germline CDR1 and CDR2 sequences are MNHEY and SVGEGT. The CDR3 sequence is 17 residues long. V was pared by 0 bases and J by 2 bases, with 14 bases between. CDR3 sequence: CASSYSPGPGAYNEQFF. For the CDR3, the DNA is TGTGCCAGCAGTTACTCTCCTGGGCCGGGAGCCTACAATGAGCAGTTCTTC.

This clonotype has ten or more counts. This sequence joins TRBV7-2 and TRBJ1-1; D is unclear. In germline, CDR1 is SGHTA, CDR2 FQGNSA. V gave up 5 bases and J gave up 6 bases, with 16 bases separating them. The CDR3 is 14 residues long. The chain's CDR3 is CASSLELSVPEAFF. The CDR3, as DNA: TGTGCCAGCAGCCTAGAACTGTCTGTCCCTGAAGCTTTCTTT.